This T cell receptor (beta chain) was retrieved from a study of identical twins. This clonotype was observed a handful of times. TCRdb redid the calling of the 5' RACE reads with MiXCR, one entry per CDR3 protein. The sample lists around 370,000 distinct CDR3 sequences, roughly 9% occurring once. The CDR3 contains 16 residues. V gave up 2 bases and J gave up 7 bases; unmatched junction bases: 6. Germline V gives CDR1 SGHNT, CDR2 YYREEE (reference sequence). The sequence was obtained from a woman aged 50 to 60 in good health. V usage is TRBV5-4 and J usage is TRBJ2-1, with TRBD2 matching 13 bases. Sequenced input: naive T cells sorted from blood. The CDR3 loop reads CASSLEGLAGFNEQFF. CDR3 coding DNA: TGTGCCAGCAGCTTAGAGGGACTAGCGGGATTTAATGAGCAGTTCTTC.